Shown below are 16 T cell receptor beta chains from a single sample sequenced in a study of cytomegalovirus exposure and HLA in healthy donors. Researchers ran the PCR with 60 Vbeta and 13 Jbeta primers. This table comes from immunoSEQ multiplex PCR, and its TCRdb copy is limited to in-frame clones, with some not included. This sample has approximately 180,000 clones, with under 90% found just once. Source material: PBMCs. The receptor set was obtained from a young man in good health and CMV-seropositive.

This clone was seen only once. This chain joins TRBV7-8 and TRBJ1-1; TRBD1 aligns across 7 bases. V shed 6 bases and J 2 bases; nucleotides not matched to a gene: 6. CDR3 size: 14 residues. CDR1 and CDR2 from the germline V gene are SGHVS and FQNEAQ. CDR3 region: CASRGRDSNTEAFF. Written as DNA, the CDR3 is TGTGCCAGCAGGGGTCGGGACAGTAACACTGAAGCTTTCTTT.

The chain is built from TRBV6-4 and TRBJ2-2; no firm D call. Deletions cut 8 bases from V and 2 bases from J, with 6 bases between. This CDR3 spans 12 amino acids. The germline gives CDR1 MRHNA, CDR2 SNTAGT. CDR3 sequence (DNA): TGTGCCAGCTCCCCTAACACCGGGGAGCTGTTTTTT. Protein sequence: CASSPNTGELFF.

The chain carries TRBV28 and TRBJ2-7, with D possibly TRBD1 on 6 matching bases. Germline loops: CDR1 MDHEN, CDR2 SYDVKM. With 7 bases removed from V and 0 bases from J, the gap between germline ends came to 10 bases. CDR3 size: 13 residues. CDR3 protein: CASTTGISYEQYF. The CDR3 DNA reads TGTGCCAGCACAACAGGGATCTCCTACGAGCAGTACTTC.

This sequence joins TRBV18 and TRBJ2-1, with 12 bases identical to TRBD2. The germline V gene has CDR1 KGHSH and CDR2 LQKENI. Losses at the gene ends were 2 bases for V and 7 bases for J; bases not matched to a gene: 6. The CDR3 consists of 16 residues. CDR3 bases: TGTGCCAGCTCACCAGCTAGCGGGAGGGCCGTGAATGAGCAGTTCTTC. This encodes CASSPASGRAVNEQFF.

The rearrangement uses TRBV5-4 and TRBJ2-5; 8 bases are a match to TRBD2. With 0 bases clipped from V and 1 base from J, the junction kept 2 bases outside the gene matches. Germline lookup yields CDR1 SGHNT and CDR2 YYREEE (reference sequence). This CDR3 is 15 amino acids long. The CDR3 sequence is CASSLVGGGQETQYF. CDR3 coding DNA: TGTGCCAGCAGCTTGGTCGGGGGGGGCCAAGAGACCCAGTACTTC. Drawing the rest from reference TRBV5-4 and TRBJ2-5, the complete variable domain is ETGVTQSPTHLIKTRGQQVTLRCSSQSGHNTVSWYQQALGQGPQFIFQYYREEENGRGNFPPRFSGLQFPNYSSELNVNALELDDSALYLCASSLVGGGQETQYFGPGTRLLVL.

The chain has TRBV13 and TRBJ2-1, with D tentatively TRBD1 (6 bases). The germline V gene encodes CDR1 PRHDT and CDR2 FYEKMQ (reference sequence). With 4 bases removed from V and 6 bases from J, the gap between germline ends came to 13 bases. The CDR3 sequence is 14 residues long. CDR3 coding DNA: TGTGCCAGCAGCTCTCCGACAGGCGGCAATGAGCAGTTCTTC. It specifies CASSSPTGGNEQFF.

The V gene is TRBV5-1, the J gene TRBJ2-1; D is possibly TRBD2 (6 bases). Trimming removed 4 bases from V and 1 base from J, with 15 bases in between. This CDR3 is 16 amino acids long. Looked up from germline, CDR1 is SGHRS and CDR2 is YFSETQ. CDR3 in amino acids: CASSEGSAGSYNEQFF. The CDR3 nucleotides are TGCGCCAGCAGCGAGGGATCAGCGGGTTCCTACAATGAGCAGTTCTTC. Full variable domain (remainder filled in from reference TRBV5-1 and TRBJ2-1): KAGVTQTPRYLIKTRGQQVTLSCSPISGHRSVSWYQQTPGQGLQFLFEYFSETQRNKGNFPGRFSGRQFSNSRSEMNVSTLELGDSALYLCASSEGSAGSYNEQFFGPGTRLTVL.

The V call is TRBV5-4, the J call TRBJ1-2; unclear D gene. The V gene's germline CDR1 is SGHNT and CDR2 YYREEE (reference sequence). Trimming left V 0 bases short and J 1 base short, with 7 bases between. The CDR3 has 14 residues. CDR3: CASSLAGFNYGYTF. Here the CDR3 DNA reads TGTGCCAGCAGCTTGGCGGGGTTTAACTATGGCTACACCTTC.

This chain links TRBV15 with TRBJ1-2; D unresolved. The germline V and J ends were trimmed by 1 base and 0 bases, with 9 bases remaining between them. There are 15 residues in the CDR3. The germline V gene has CDR1 LNHNV and CDR2 YYDKDF (reference sequence). DNA of the CDR3: TGTGCCACCAGCAGAGCACAGCTGTCTAACTATGGCTACACCTTC. Its protein product is CATSRAQLSNYGYTF. The full variable domain, its missing parts supplied by reference TRBV15 and TRBJ1-2, is DAMVIQNPRYQVTQFGKPVTLSCSQTLNHNVMYWYQQKSSQAPKLLFHYYDKDFNNEADTPDNFQSRRPNTSFCFLDIRSPGLGDTAMYLCATSRAQLSNYGYTFGSGTRLTVV.

This sequence joins TRBV27 and TRBJ1-4, with D perhaps matching TRBD1 (6 bases). Germline V gene data show CDR1 as MNHEY and CDR2 as SMNVEV (reference sequence). The CDR3 is made up of 15 amino acids. Trimming took 4 bases from V and 6 from J, leaving 15 bases between them. The CDR3 bases are TGTGCCAGCAGTTCACCGGGGGGCATGGATGAAAAACTGTTTTTT. As protein: CASSSPGGMDEKLFF.

The chain is built from TRBV14 and TRBJ2-7, with a weak D call TRBD1 (7 bases). From germline, CDR1 is SGHDN and CDR2 FVKESK. V was clipped by 5 bases and J by 1 base, with 21 bases between them. The CDR3 spans 17 residues. CDR3: CASSFGGALTGSYEQYF. As DNA, the CDR3 is TGTGCCAGCAGCTTCGGAGGGGCCCTGACAGGGTCCTACGAGCAGTACTTC.

The chain combines TRBV5-1 with TRBJ2-5; the D gene is possibly TRBD1 (6 bases). The V gene lost 3 bases and the J gene lost 2 bases, with 11 bases spanning the gap. Germline CDR1 and CDR2: SGHRS and YFSETQ. This CDR3 is built from 14 residues. The DNA of the CDR3 is TGCGCCAGCAGCTGGGGGCTAGGGCAAGAGACCCAGTACTTC. It specifies CASSWGLGQETQYF.

V is TRBV11-3 and J is TRBJ1-1; 7 bases line up with TRBD1. Germline trimming cut 5 bases from V and 2 bases from J; bases unmatched to any gene: 8. Germline-derived CDR1 and CDR2 are SGHNT and YENEEA. This CDR3 is 15 amino acids long. The CDR3 nucleotides are TGTGCCAGCAGCCTTCAGACAGGGCGAAACACTGAAGCTTTCTTT. It codes for CASSLQTGRNTEAFF.

The V call is TRBV30, the J call TRBJ2-1; D might be TRBD2 (5 bases). V gave up 0 bases and J gave up 5 bases, with 14 bases separating them. Germline lookup yields CDR1 GTSNPN and CDR2 SVGIG (reference sequence). The CDR3 covers 15 residues. CDR3 sequence reads: CAWSVLYTADNEQFF. CDR3 nucleotides: TGTGCCTGGAGTGTACTTTATACAGCGGACAATGAGCAGTTCTTC.

This sequence joins TRBV6-1 and TRBJ2-7; possibly TRBD2 for D (5 bases). The CDR3 consists of 14 residues. V was shortened by 4 bases and J by 1 base, with 11 bases between the two germline ends. Germline lookup yields CDR1 MNHNS and CDR2 SASEGT. The CDR3: CASSALAVSYEQYF. The DNA for the CDR3 is TGTGCCAGCAGTGCTCTAGCCGTTTCCTACGAGCAGTACTTC.

The rearrangement uses TRBV19 and TRBJ2-5; 7 nucleotides agree with TRBD2. Germline assignment: CDR1 LNHDA and CDR2 SQIVND (reference sequence). Losses at the gene ends were 2 bases for V and 2 bases for J; bases not matched to a gene: 2. This CDR3 is 14 amino acids long. CDR3 residues: CASSIYGRQETQYF. Here the CDR3 DNA reads TGTGCCAGTAGTATATACGGGAGGCAAGAGACCCAGTACTTC. Together with reference TRBV19 and TRBJ2-5, the CDR3 gives the full variable domain: DGGITQSPKYLFRKEGQNVTLSCEQNLNHDAMYWYRQDPGQGLRLIYYSQIVNDFQKGDIAEGYSVSREKKESFPLTVTSAQKNPTAFYLCASSIYGRQETQYFGPGTRLLVL.